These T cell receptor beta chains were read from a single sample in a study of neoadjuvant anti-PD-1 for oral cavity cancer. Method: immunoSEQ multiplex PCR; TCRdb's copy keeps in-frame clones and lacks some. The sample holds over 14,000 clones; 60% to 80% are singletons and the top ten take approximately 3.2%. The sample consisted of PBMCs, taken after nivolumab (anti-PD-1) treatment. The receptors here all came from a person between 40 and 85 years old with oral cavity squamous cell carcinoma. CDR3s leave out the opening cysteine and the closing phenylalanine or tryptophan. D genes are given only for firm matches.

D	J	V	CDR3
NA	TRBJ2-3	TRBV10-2	ASSELQGSTDTQY
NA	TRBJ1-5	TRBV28	ASSGNQPQH
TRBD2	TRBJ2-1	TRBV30	AWERLAGGREQF
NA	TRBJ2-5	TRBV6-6	ASKGETQY
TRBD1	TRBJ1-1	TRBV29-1	SVGTEGTEAF
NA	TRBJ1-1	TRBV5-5	ASSLPQGTNTEAF
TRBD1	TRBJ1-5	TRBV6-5	ASSTGTGRNQPQH
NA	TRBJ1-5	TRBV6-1	ASSRGDGNQPQH
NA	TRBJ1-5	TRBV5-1	ASSPDRGNQPQH
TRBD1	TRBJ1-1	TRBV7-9	ASSLAGQGVAF
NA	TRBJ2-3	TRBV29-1	SVESGNTDTQY
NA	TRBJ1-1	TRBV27	ASSPWGGGGNTEAF
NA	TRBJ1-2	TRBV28	ASSSRRGGYT
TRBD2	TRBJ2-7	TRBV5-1	ASSLRGIASGWSSYEQY
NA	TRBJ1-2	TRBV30	AWTIYGTYGYT
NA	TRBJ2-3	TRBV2	ASSDNQGWTDTQY
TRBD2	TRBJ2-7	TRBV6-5	ASSPGTTYEQY
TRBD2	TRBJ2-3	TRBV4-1	ASSQEGRDAVSAQY
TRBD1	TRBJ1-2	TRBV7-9	ASSLAQGGLPYT
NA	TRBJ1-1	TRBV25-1	ASSGETMDTEAF
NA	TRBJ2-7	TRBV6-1	ASSGQVVGEQY